These 13 T cell receptor beta chains were all obtained from the same sample, sequenced in a study of breast tumors, draining lymph nodes, adjacent tissues. MiXCR, run by TCRdb on the multiplex PCR reads, gives a single entry per CDR3 protein. The table includes 150,000 to 200,000 distinct CDR3 sequences, 25% to 40% detected once. Axillary draining lymph nodes of breast cancer patients supplied the node samples. Sequenced sample: axillary lymph node tissue. Receptors were obtained from a female donor with breast cancer. Some clones in this sample may be carry-over from other donors' samples.

This chain links TRBV20-1 with TRBJ1-1; TRBD1 might be the D (6 bases). V was cut by 3 bases and J by 0 bases, with 8 bases left in between. The CDR3 has 13 amino acids. CDR1 and CDR2 (germline): DFQATT, SNEGSKA (reference sequence). The DNA for the CDR3 is TGCAGTGCTAGCACAGGGTTGAACACTGAAGCTTTCTTT. Translation gives CSASTGLNTEAFF.

A few counts support this clonotype. A read error may explain this, as a much larger clone is one base away. The chain couples TRBV19 to TRBJ2-5, with D possibly TRBD2 on 5 matching bases. Germline loops: CDR1 LNHDA, CDR2 SQIVND (reference sequence). This CDR3 spans 16 amino acids. CDR3 amino acids: CASSPSASLWGEAQYF. The CDR3 nucleotides are TGTGCCAGTAGCCCGTCGGCGTCTCTTTGGGGAGAGGCCCAGTACTTC.

This rearrangement joins TRBV29-1 to TRBJ1-2; D is uncertain. The CDR3 totals 10 residues. Germline assignment: CDR1 SQVTM and CDR2 ANQGSEA. V dropped 7 bases and J dropped 6 bases, with 9 bases sitting between them. This chain's CDR3 is CSARGNGYTF. Here the CDR3 DNA reads TGCAGCGCCCGAGGGAATGGCTACACCTTC.

The chain uses TRBV5-4 and TRBJ1-1; no firm D call. The CDR3 runs to 11 residues. V lost 4 bases, J lost 11 bases, and 12 bases lay in between. Germline V gene lookup returns CDR1 SGHNT and CDR2 YYREEE (reference sequence). The CDR3 loop is CASSRDTGAFF. The CDR3 DNA reads TGTGCCAGCAGCAGGGATACCGGGGCTTTCTTT. The full variable domain, with the rest looked up from reference TRBV5-4 and TRBJ1-1, is ETGVTQSPTHLIKTRGQQVTLRCSSQSGHNTVSWYQQALGQGPQFIFQYYREEENGRGNFPPRFSGLQFPNYSSELNVNALELDDSALYLCASSRDTGAFFGQGTRLTVV.

For this clonotype: This may arise from a read error, as a much more abundant clone is one base away. The chain carries TRBV12-3 or TRBV12-4 and TRBJ1-2; D gene ambiguous. This CDR3 contains 13 residues. Deletions cut 3 bases from V and 6 bases from J, with 11 bases between. In DNA form, the CDR3 reads TGTGCCAGCAGTTTGCCCGGGAGGGATGGCTACACCTTC. It encodes CASSLPGRDGYTF.

Concerning this clonotype: Since no conserved phenylalanine or tryptophan closes the CDR3, a read error is the likely cause. V usage is TRBV2 and J usage is TRBJ2-1; no definite D call. CDR3 length equals 14 residues. V shed 10 bases and J shed 1 base, with 14 bases lying between them. Germline CDR1 is SNHLY and CDR2 is FYNNEI. CDR3 bases: TGTGCCATAACCCCAGCGCCATCCTACAATGAGCAGTTCAGA. Translating gives CAITPAPSYNEQFR.

This clonotype was detected only a few times. CDR3: CSANPRGGSEAFF. The CDR3, as DNA: TGCAGTGCTAACCCCAGAGGGGGGTCTGAAGCTTTCTTT. The J gene is TRBJ1-1, the V gene TRBV20-1; D perhaps matches TRBD1 (6 bases). Germline V gives CDR1 DFQATT, CDR2 SNEGSKA (reference sequence). V lost 4 bases and J lost 6, with 15 bases in between. The CDR3 totals 13 residues.

This clonotype was seen ten or more times. This chain connects TRBV20-1 to TRBJ2-3; 11 bases agree with TRBD2. Trimming took 2 bases from V and 6 from J; bases not matched to a gene: 10. The CDR3 consists of 16 residues. In germline, CDR1 is DFQATT, CDR2 SNEGSKA (reference sequence). The CDR3 sequence is CSARPVASGGWDTQYF. Written as DNA, the CDR3 is TGCAGTGCTAGACCGGTGGCTAGCGGGGGGTGGGATACGCAGTATTTT.

This clonotype was seen repeatedly, ten times or more. The chain employs TRBV10-3 and TRBJ2-7; D remains ambiguous. Trimming left V 3 bases short and J 2 bases short, with 8 bases between. CDR1 and CDR2 from the germline V gene are ENHRY and SYGVKD. The CDR3 is made up of 13 amino acids. The CDR3 loop reads CAISDAQTYEQYF. The CDR3 DNA follows: TGTGCCATCAGTGACGCCCAGACCTACGAGCAGTACTTC.

This clonotype was detected many times. The chain uses TRBV27 and TRBJ2-3, with no clear D. Trimming removed 0 bases at V and 6 bases at J, with 7 bases between. Germline V gene sequence: CDR1 MNHEY, CDR2 SMNVEV (reference sequence). This CDR3 spans 13 amino acids. The CDR3 nucleotides are TGTGCCAGCAGTTTATCTTGGACGGATACGCAGTATTTT. Residues: CASSLSWTDTQYF.

This clonotype was counted at least ten times. The chain recombines TRBV12-3 or TRBV12-4 with TRBJ2-6; D is uncertain. Trimming cost V 3 bases and J 3 bases, with 12 bases left between them. The CDR3 extends over 16 amino acids. The CDR3 DNA is TGTGCCAGCAGTTTGTCGGCGGCAGGTGGGGCCAACGTCCTGACTTTC. Translated, it gives CASSLSAAGGANVLTF.

The rearrangement joins TRBV14 to TRBJ2-5; unclear D gene. CDR1 and CDR2 from the germline V gene are SGHDN and FVKESK. The CDR3 covers 13 residues. Trimming stripped 4 bases from V and 11 bases from J, with 17 bases between. CDR3 residues: CASSPSLTATQYF. The CDR3 DNA reads TGTGCCAGCAGCCCATCGCTTACGGCTACACAGTACTTC. Looking up the rest from reference TRBV14 and TRBJ2-5 gives the full variable domain: EAGVTQFPSHSVIEKGQTVTLRCDPISGHDNLYWYRRVMGKEIKFLLHFVKESKQDESGMPNNRFLAERTGGTYSTLKVQPAELEDSGVYFCASSPSLTATQYFGPGTRLLVL.

The sample holds a few counts of this clonotype. A much larger clone differs by one base, so this may be a read error. This CDR3 is missing its conserved last phenylalanine or tryptophan, likely due to a read error. V and J are TRBV7-9 and TRBJ2-5; D is uncertain. Germline-derived CDR1 and CDR2 are SEHNR and FQNEAQ (reference sequence). This CDR3 region has 14 residues. V dropped 1 base and J dropped 4 bases, with 10 bases sitting between them. The CDR3 sequence: CASSLVIMSETQYL. The DNA of the CDR3 is TGTGCCAGCAGCTTAGTTATCATGTCAGAGACCCAGTACCTC.